This T cell receptor (beta chain) was obtained from a study of T cell responses to AZD1222 COVID-19 vaccine. With 2 bases removed from V and 0 bases from J, the gap between germline ends came to 10 bases. The CDR3 loop spans 15 amino acids. Germline V gene data show CDR1 as SGHTA and CDR2 as FQGNSA. Produced via immunoSEQ multiplex PCR; TCRdb's table is partial and in-frame only. Of 150,000 to 200,000 clones detected, roughly 94% appear once; the ten largest clones hold approximately 1.2%. The rearrangement uses TRBV7-2 and TRBJ1-1; TRBD1 is a possible D gene (6 bases). The source is an adult who received the AZD1222 COVID-19 vaccine. The sample consisted of peripheral blood, taken 28 days after the second AZD1222 dose. The CDR3 sequence is CASSLRGTLNTEAFF. CDR3 nucleotides: TGTGCCAGCAGCTTAAGGGGGACCTTGAACACTGAAGCTTTCTTT.